The present T cell receptor (beta chain) was sequenced within a study of cytomegalovirus exposure and HLA in healthy donors. Trimming took 0 bases from V and 1 from J, leaving 9 bases between them. The CDR3 length is 15 residues. Germline CDR1 is MGHRA and CDR2 is YSYEKL. The study ran its PCR with 60 Vbeta and 13 Jbeta primers. The method was immunoSEQ multiplex PCR; TCRdb's version includes in-frame clones alone and lacks a portion of them. The table records around 140,000 clones, around 85% of them present only once. The TCR originated in a woman under 40 in good health and CMV-seronegative. The gene calls are TRBV4-1 and TRBJ2-5; the D gene is possibly TRBD1 (5 bases). The sequenced material came from PBMCs. The CDR3 spells CASSQEPDSQETQYF. The CDR3 DNA reads as TGCGCCAGCAGCCAAGAACCCGACAGCCAAGAGACCCAGTACTTC.